The rows below give T cell receptor beta chains drawn from one sample of a study of T-cell memory formation after mild COVID-19. TCRdb ran MiXCR on the 5' RACE reads and lists one entry per CDR3 protein. Counted here are roughly 300,000 distinct CDR3 sequences, 8% to 9% occurring once; the ten biggest clones make up under 25%. The source material was PBMCs or a T cell subset sorted from them (not recorded which). The receptors originated from a man between 18 and 35 years old who had mild COVID-19 (a few samples of this study predate the infection). Cell type and time point are not known. Both conserved end residues are part of each CDR3. Some rows mark clone size as missing; the rest say once, few, many or name a class of expanded clone.

V	length	size	CDR3
TRBV7-9	13	few	CASSFGWSNEQFF
TRBV7-2	13	few	CASSADLGYGYTF
TRBV18	15	-	CASSPEGQGLEKLFF
TRBV19	13	-	CASSAPDSYTQYF
TRBV6-5	12	few	CASTSLSYEQYF
TRBV12-3/TRBV12-4	14	-	CARSPNRDTGELFF
TRBV7-9	15	-	CASDVREKLQETQYF
TRBV3-1	15	-	CASKGTDRAEETQYF
TRBV4-2	18	few	CASSHPRGQTATNEKLFF
TRBV29-1	13	few	CSVELPSSYEQYF
TRBV2	12	few	CASSVMNYGYTF
TRBV3-1	16	-	CASSQDLPGTQETQYF
TRBV7-2	13	many	CASSQSENQPQHF
TRBV6-5	15	-	CASSYSGGAGETQYF
TRBV7-9	16	many	CASSTWTGGAEGEAFF